The present entry profiles one T cell receptor (beta chain) with its context. Its target is unknown. The sample carries other DNA sequences with the same CDR3. The data originate from a study of shared clonotypes between healthy human individuals. The assay used deep level. Some clones are missing from TCRdb's copy, which holds only in-frame ones; the method was immunoSEQ multiplex PCR. This sample has 2,500,000 or so clones, with 85% to 95% found just once. Study-level results: The authors expected sequencing depth to affect clonotype sharing among donors. Owing to a small donor count, the genetic and exposure-history diversity represented was limited. Rarefaction revealed incomplete sorted-subset sequencing despite large depth.

Sequences were obtained from naive CD4+ T cells from PBMCs. As for subset: CD45RA+ positively selected. This receptor was identified in a man aged 18 to 35 in good health. Some clones in this sample may be carry-over from other donors' samples.

CDR3 in DNA: TGTGCCAGCTCACCACCGGTACAAGAGACCCAGTACTTC. As protein: CASSPPVQETQYF. The chain couples TRBV18 to TRBJ2-5; D gene unclear. Germline assignment: CDR1 KGHSH and CDR2 LQKENI. V was pared by 0 bases and J by 2 bases, with 4 bases between. CDR3 size: 13 residues. Complete variable domain (other parts from reference TRBV18 and TRBJ2-5): NAGVMQNPRHLVRRRGQEARLRCSPMKGHSHVYWYRQLPEEGLKFMVYLQKENIIDESGMPKERFSAEFPKEGPSILRIQQVVRGDSAAYFCASSPPVQETQYFGPGTRLLVL.